This TCR beta chain came from a study of OX40 agonist ivuxolimab in advanced cancers. Profiling relied on immunoSEQ multiplex PCR, and the TCRdb table lists in-frame clones only, not all of them. The data contain roughly 84,000 clones, about 84% of them singletons. About this clone: An end of the junction does not agree with germline; a read error may underlie this.

This TCR derives from an adult with an advanced solid tumor such as melanoma, head and neck, liver or kidney cancer. The sample consisted of CD4+ or CD8+ T cells sorted from blood, taken in a trial of the OX40 agonist ivuxolimab.

CDR3 sequence reads: CAGSLDANQPQHF. The CDR3 nucleotides read TGCGCCGGCAGCTTGGACGCCAATCAGCCCCAGCATTTT. The chain combines TRBV5-1 with TRBJ1-5; no definite D call. This CDR3 region has 13 residues. Germline CDR1 SGHRS, CDR2 YFSETQ. Based on the CDR3 plus reference TRBV5-1 and TRBJ1-5, the full variable domain is KAGVTQTPRYLIKTRGQQVTLSCSPISGHRSVSWYQQTPGQGLQFLFEYFSETQRNKGNFPGRFSGRQFSNSRSEMNVSTLELGDSALYLCAGSLDANQPQHFGDGTRLSIL.